A selection of T cell receptor beta chains follows, all from one sample in a study of CD4 T cells in relation to SARS-CoV-2 and coronaviruses. The method was immunoSEQ multiplex PCR; TCRdb's version includes in-frame clones alone and lacks a portion of them. This sample has 37,000 or so clones, with approximately 83% found just once. Sequencing was done on a sample of memory CD4+ T cells from PBMCs. The receptors derive from an adult with COVID-19. Both conserved end residues are part of each CDR3. Fields, in order: J gene, V gene, D gene, CDR3 protein. A D gene is named only where the DNA matches it firmly.

J: TRBJ2-1; V: TRBV5-4; D: -; CDR3: CASSFGKTVGNEQFF
J: TRBJ2-1; V: TRBV15; D: TRBD1; CDR3: CATSREQGRRVSYNEQFF
J: TRBJ2-1; V: TRBV11-2; D: TRBD2; CDR3: CASSLRGVVGYEQFF
J: TRBJ2-5; V: TRBV7-9; D: TRBD2; CDR3: CASSLPGGGVETQYF
J: TRBJ2-7; V: TRBV5-1; D: -; CDR3: CASSLGAQRSYEQYF
J: TRBJ1-4; V: TRBV24-1; D: TRBD1; CDR3: CATSGSDRGATNEKLFF
J: TRBJ2-5; V: TRBV9; D: -; CDR3: CASSVAGGRGETQYF
J: TRBJ2-1; V: TRBV3-1/TRBV3-2; D: -; CDR3: CASSGGIAYNEQFF
J: TRBJ2-2; V: TRBV19; D: TRBD1; CDR3: CASMTDRESGELFF
J: TRBJ2-2; V: TRBV27; D: -; CDR3: CASSLLGPVDTGELFF